This T cell receptor (beta chain) was recorded in a study of T cell responses to AZD1222 COVID-19 vaccine. Whole-study findings and limits: The breadth and depth of Spike-specific TCRs increased once two AZD1222 doses had been given. Only six or seven AZD1222 recipients tested seropositive at baseline. Across spike, vaccine-associated CD4 TCRs were found, dominant at 160-218 and 743-854. Epitopes outside B.1.351 and B.1.1.7 mutated regions reportedly drew nearly half of spike TCRs.

Worth noting for this clone: Its antigen is unknown.

This CDR3 spans 13 amino acids. Trimming stripped 5 bases from V and 5 bases from J, with 10 bases between. Per germline, CDR1 SGHVS and CDR2 FQNEAQ. Sequenced by immunoSEQ multiplex PCR; TCRdb stores in-frame clones only, minus some. This table has about 140,000 clones, roughly 87% appearing once. Source: peripheral blood, taken 28 days after the second dose of the MenACWY control vaccine. This receptor was identified in an adult who received the MenACWY meningococcal vaccine as a control. The chain recombines TRBV7-8 with TRBJ2-1; D is perhaps TRBD1 or TRBD2 (5 bases each). The CDR3 spells CASSPGTNNEQFF. The CDR3 nucleotides read TGTGCCAGCAGCCCGGGGACCAACAATGAGCAGTTCTTC.